This T cell receptor (beta chain) is from a study of beta chain features in type 1 diabetes (dated by TCRdb to the late 2010s). About the full investigation: No differences in mean age, gender distribution, total cell number or subset yield were found between patients and healthy donors. A total of some 100,000,000 sorted cells were examined across all samples, and the number of cells per subset was strongly correlated with RNA yield. Regulatory and stem cell-like memory subsets were isolated from only 8 patients and about 8 healthy donors, whereas naive and central memory subsets came from all 30 or so donors. In the study, TCRB repertoires of sorted circulating CD4+ T cell subsets from recently diagnosed type 1 diabetes patients were compared with those of matched healthy donors.

All of the isolated RNA was reverse transcribed with the High Capacity cDNA Reverse Transcription Kit, so expressed TCRB transcripts were sequenced. Deep immunoSEQ sequencing was applied to naive, central memory and regulatory T cell samples, giving an average of roughly 3.5 million total reads per sample. Sorted cells were lysed in RLT buffer and RNA was extracted with DNase-treated RNeasy Micro or Mini kits, depending on cell number. To prevent cross-contamination, every cell subset was processed on its own, while patient and healthy donor samples were processed together. The immunoSEQ multiplex PCR was used to amplify TCRB sequences from cDNA, generating 87-bp fragments that spanned the CDR3 region. The amplicons were sequenced using the Illumina HiSeq platform. The original methods were these. Synthetic template baselines were used to correct PCR bias computationally, reads within Hamming distance 2 were collapsed together, and singletons that could not be merged were discarded. Reads were aligned against IMGT so that V, D and J genes, CDR3 length and insertions or deletions at six rearrangement sites could be assigned. Within each subset, clonotype counts were normalized to sorted cell number, and only after that were true diversity and Gini coefficients computed with the tcR R package. The overlap coefficient, calculated on TCRB nucleotide sequences, was used to measure repertoire sharing. Out-of-frame TCRB sequences from naive cells were analyzed as a proxy for the pre-selection repertoire. TCRdb holds this immuneACCESS table with in-frame rearrangements only. Some clones are missing; in checked studies, unresolved V genes explain under half, and the rest has no known cause. V and J calls plus clone size are reproduced from that table; the DNA served to infer D and trimming. Counted in this sample were over 350,000 clones; around 16% of them appeared once. The ten largest clones capture 0.019% of the sample.

The study at large found these results: At VDJ recombination sites, type 1 diabetes patients had fewer insertions and more deleted nucleotides, which implies abnormalities in thymic rearrangement. Because cDNA rather than genomic DNA was sequenced, highly expressing activated cells could have been over-represented, although no difference in activation and CD3 levels was found between groups. Shorter templates might have been favored by PCR, but patient and control samples were amplified and corrected together, so both groups would have been affected equally by any skew. Only small numbers of individuals were included in the HLA sub-analyses, which left unresolved whether HLA type had any influence on TCRB rearrangement. A moderate but significant shortening of TCRB CDR3 length was observed in type 1 diabetes patients in all four CD4+ subsets. Naive, central memory and regulatory TCRB repertoires appeared to be more similar among patients than among healthy donors.

The germline V gene specifies MNHEY as CDR1 and SVGAGI as CDR2. The CDR3 contains 14 residues, cysteine and phenylalanine counted. This entry keeps only the CDR3 DNA: 42 bases, framed from base 1. Each donor gave one peripheral blood draw, averaging roughly 120 mL, which was collected into heparinised tubes. A BD FACSAria II was used to sort naive, central memory, regulatory and stem cell-like memory CD4+ T cells with a panel that included CD45RO, CCR7, CD25, CD127, CD95 and CD27. Purity was above 95% for every sorted population. PBMCs were isolated immediately by Lymphoprep density gradient centrifugation and stained directly without culture. So that batch effects would be minimized, each experiment stained and sorted samples in pairs, pairing one healthy donor with one patient. In the case of this clone: What antigen it recognizes has not been identified. Compared with germline, one end of the junction differs, possibly owing to a read error.

The sequencing sample was made of naive CD4+ T cells from blood. The sample's cell subset or site label, in plain terms: true naive CD4+ T cells. The V gene is TRBV6-5 and the J gene is TRBJ2-1, with the D segment identity uncertain. The TCR comes from a young woman in good health. The CDR3 here reads CASRYSPVMVEQFF. At the DNA level, the sequence is TGTGCCAGCAGGTACTCCCCGGTTATGGTTGAGCAGTTCTTC.